This T cell receptor beta chain comes out of a study of Tregs in tolerant kidney transplant recipients. V lost 4 bases, J lost 4 bases, and 7 bases stayed unmatched. CDR1 is SGHRS, CDR2 YFSETQ, per germline. This CDR3 has 15 residues. Unstimulated regulatory T cells (CD4+CD25+CD127-), CD4+CD25- non-regulatory cells, CD4 and CD8 cells were FACS-sorted from thawed PBMCs. Clones were sequenced by immunoSEQ multiplex PCR, and TCRdb holds only the in-frame ones, with some missing. The sample lists 46,000 or so clones; roughly 89% were seen once. Sequencing used Tregs from blood. This chain connects TRBV5-1 to TRBJ1-4, with 7 positions matching TRBD1. The receptor was derived from a human donor in good health. The CDR3 DNA reads TGCGCCAGCAGCCTAGGGGGCGGTTATAATGAAAAACTGTTTTTT. It translates to CASSLGGGYNEKLFF.